What follows are 2 T cell receptor beta chains derived from one specimen sequenced in a study of T cell responses to AZD1222 COVID-19 vaccine (dated by TCRdb to the early 2020s). Library preparation used the immunoSEQ multiplex PCR assay. TCRdb holds this immuneACCESS table with in-frame rearrangements only. Some clones are missing; in checked studies, unresolved V genes explain under half, and the rest has no known cause. In all, the sample holds about 100,000 clones, and about 87% of those were seen once. The ten most abundant clones make up under 2% of the sample. The sample's time point, from its label and the paper: baseline before first vaccination. Here the sequenced sample was peripheral blood, taken on day 0 of AZD1222 vaccination. The receptors derive from an adult in good health.

This chain joins TRBV5-1 and TRBJ1-4, with 7 bases lining up with TRBD1. This CDR3 spans 14 amino acids. CDR1 is SGHRS and CDR2 is YFSETQ in the germline V gene. Trimming removed 3 bases from V and 4 bases from J; junction bases left unmatched: 3. Here the CDR3 DNA reads TGCGCCAGCAGCTCGGGACAGCGTAATGAAAAACTGTTTTTT. Translation: CASSSGQRNEKLFF.

The chain carries TRBV19 and TRBJ1-1; D is perhaps TRBD1 (5 bases). Looked up from germline, CDR1 is LNHDA and CDR2 is SQIVND (reference sequence). Between the trimmed V and J ends, which lost 7 bases and 10 bases, there was a span of 25 bases. The length of the CDR3 is 15 residues. In nucleotides, the CDR3 is TGTGCCAGTAACCGACAGAGCCTCACCACTCAGGGAGCTTTCTTT. Encoded protein: CASNRQSLTTQGAFF.